Below are 3 T cell receptor beta chains sequenced from a single sample in a study of blood T cell repertoires in COVID-19. Assay used: immunoSEQ multiplex PCR; TCRdb lists only in-frame clones, some missing. The table has more than 250,000 clones, 84% seen once. Sequencing was done on a sample of peripheral blood. These receptors came from a human donor in a cohort sampled during active COVID-19.

This chain connects TRBV18 to TRBJ2-2; tentative D call: TRBD2 (6 bases). The CDR3 has 17 residues. V was clipped by 0 bases and J by 5 bases, with 16 bases between them. Per the germline V gene, CDR1 is KGHSH and CDR2 is LQKENI. The CDR3 bases are TGTGCCAGCTCACCACCGGAGAAGGGAGGAGGAACCGGGGAGCTGTTTTTT. It codes for CASSPPEKGGGTGELFF.

The gene calls are TRBV11-3 and TRBJ2-2; possibly TRBD1 for D (5 bases). Trimming stripped 5 bases from V and 5 bases from J, with 6 bases between. There are 12 residues in the CDR3. CDR1 is SGHNT, CDR2 YENEEA, per germline. The CDR3 protein is CASSRGTGELFF. The CDR3 DNA reads as TGTGCCAGCAGCAGGGGTACCGGGGAGCTGTTTTTT.

This rearrangement joins TRBV7-8 to TRBJ2-7; D perhaps matches TRBD2 (6 bases). Trimming took 0 bases from V and 3 from J, leaving 12 bases between them. CDR3 size: 15 residues. Germline CDR1 reads SGHVS; CDR2 reads FQNEAQ. Here the CDR3 reads CASSLAPGDLYEQYF. As DNA, the CDR3 is TGTGCCAGCAGCTTAGCGCCGGGGGATCTCTACGAGCAGTACTTC.